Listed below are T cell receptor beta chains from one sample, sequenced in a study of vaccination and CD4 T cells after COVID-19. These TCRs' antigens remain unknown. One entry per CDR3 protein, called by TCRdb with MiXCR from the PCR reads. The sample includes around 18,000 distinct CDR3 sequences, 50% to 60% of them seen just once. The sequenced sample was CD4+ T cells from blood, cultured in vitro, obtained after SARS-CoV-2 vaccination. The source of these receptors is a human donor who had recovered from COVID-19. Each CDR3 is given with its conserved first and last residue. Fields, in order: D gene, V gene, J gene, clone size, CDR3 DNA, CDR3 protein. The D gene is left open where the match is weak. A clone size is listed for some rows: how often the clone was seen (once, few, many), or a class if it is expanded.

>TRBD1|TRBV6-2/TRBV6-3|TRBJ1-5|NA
TGTGCCAGCAGGAAAAGACAGGGGGCCCAGCATTTT
CASRKRQGAQHF
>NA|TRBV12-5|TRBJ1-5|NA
TGTGCTAGTGCTCAGCAAAATAGCAATCAGCCCCAGCATTTT
CASAQQNSNQPQHF
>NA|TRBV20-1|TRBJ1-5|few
TGCAGTGCCATGGGGGGCAGGGGCAATCAGCCCCAGCATTTT
CSAMGGRGNQPQHF
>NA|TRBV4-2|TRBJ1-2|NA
TGTGCCAGCAGCCAAGAAGTCCGCGGAGGCGGGAACGGCTACACCTTC
CASSQEVRGGGNGYTF
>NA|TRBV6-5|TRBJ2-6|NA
TGTGCCAGCAGTTACTCGAATCCGGGTTCCTCTGGGGCCAACGTCCTGACTTTC
CASSYSNPGSSGANVLTF
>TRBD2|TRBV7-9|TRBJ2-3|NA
TGTGCCAGCAGCTTCATAACTAGCGGGAGGGCTAGCACAGATACGCAGTATTTT
CASSFITSGRASTDTQYF
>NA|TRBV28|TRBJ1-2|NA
TGTGCCAGCAGTTTATCAATCAGGTTTTTCTATGGCTACACCTTC
CASSLSIRFFYGYTF
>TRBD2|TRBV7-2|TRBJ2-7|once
TGTGCCAGCAGCCAAGTCACTAGCGGGAGCCCCGGGGGGGAGCAGTACTTC
CASSQVTSGSPGGEQYF
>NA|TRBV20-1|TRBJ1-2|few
TGCAGTGCGAGTACCCCGACCGCCTATGGCTACACCTTC
CSASTPTAYGYTF
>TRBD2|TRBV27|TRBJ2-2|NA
TGTGCCAGCAGAAAGCGGGGGCCGAACATTAACACCGGGGAGCTGTTTTTT
CASRKRGPNINTGELFF
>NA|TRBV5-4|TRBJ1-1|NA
TGTGCCAGCAGCCCTACCGGTATTTGGGCGGTGAACACTGAAGCTTTCTTT
CASSPTGIWAVNTEAFF
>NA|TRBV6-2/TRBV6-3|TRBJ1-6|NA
TGTGCCAGCAGCGTCGTTGCGGGCCGAAATTCACCCCTCCACTTT
CASSVVAGRNSPLHF
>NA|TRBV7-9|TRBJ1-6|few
TGTGCCAGCAGTTTTGATCCAGGGAGGCCCCTCCACTTT
CASSFDPGRPLHF
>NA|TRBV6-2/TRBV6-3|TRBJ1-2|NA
TGTGCCAGCAGCGACAGGCTCTATGGCTACACCTTC
CASSDRLYGYTF
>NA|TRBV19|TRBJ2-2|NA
TGTGCCAGTAGTATTGGGTACCCTCCGCCCGGGGAGCTGTTTTTT
CASSIGYPPPGELFF
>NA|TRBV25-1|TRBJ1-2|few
TGTGCCAGCAGGCAACCGGGCGGCTATGGCTACACCTTC
CASRQPGGYGYTF
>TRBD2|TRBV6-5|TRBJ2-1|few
TGTGCCAGCAGTTACCCGAGCGGGAGCAATGAGCAGTTCTTC
CASSYPSGSNEQFF
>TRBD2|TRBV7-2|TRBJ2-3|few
TGTGCCAGCAGCTTAGCCGGACTAGCGGCCACAGATACGCAGTATTTT
CASSLAGLAATDTQYF
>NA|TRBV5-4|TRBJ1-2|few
TGTGCCAGCAGCCCCGACAGTGTCTATGGCTACACCTTC
CASSPDSVYGYTF
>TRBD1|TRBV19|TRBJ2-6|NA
TGTGCCAGTAATTGGGGGGCAGGGGGCGCTTCTGGGGCCAACGTCCTGACTTTC
CASNWGAGGASGANVLTF
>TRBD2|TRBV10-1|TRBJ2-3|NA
TGCGCCAGCAGTCCATTAGCGGGAGTTACCGATACGCAGTATTTT
CASSPLAGVTDTQYF
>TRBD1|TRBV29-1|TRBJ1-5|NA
TGCAGCGTCGGGACAGCCTATAGCAATCAGCCCCAGCATTTT
CSVGTAYSNQPQHF
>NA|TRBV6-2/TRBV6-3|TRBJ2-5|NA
TGTGCCAGCAGGCCCCCGGGGGGCCTCCTGGTCGGCCAGTACTTC
CASRPPGGLLVGQYF
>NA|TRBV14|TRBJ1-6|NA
TGTGCCAGCAGCCAAGAAGGGAATTCACCCCTCCACTTT
CASSQEGNSPLHF
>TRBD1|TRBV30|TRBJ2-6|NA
TGTGCCTGGAGTGTAGGACAGGGGGCAGCTGGGGCCAACGTCCTGACTTTC
CAWSVGQGAAGANVLTF
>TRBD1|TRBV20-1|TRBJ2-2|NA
TGCAGTGCTTCGTCAGGGGGCTGGGACACCGGGGAGCTGTTTTTT
CSASSGGWDTGELFF
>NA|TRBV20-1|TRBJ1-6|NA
TGCAGTGCTAGATTCGGAGGCAGGGACCTATACTATAATTCACCCCTCCACTTT
CSARFGGRDLYYNSPLHF
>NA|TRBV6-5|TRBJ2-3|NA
TGTGCCAGCAGTTACGGGGGGGCTAGCACAGATACGCAGTATTTT
CASSYGGASTDTQYF
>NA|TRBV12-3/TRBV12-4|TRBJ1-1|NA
TGTGCCAGCAGTCCGCACGGCGTTGGGACTGAAGCTTTCTTT
CASSPHGVGTEAFF
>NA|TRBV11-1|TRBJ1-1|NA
TGTGCCAGCAGCTTAGCCGCACAGGGAGCTTTCTTT
CASSLAAQGAFF
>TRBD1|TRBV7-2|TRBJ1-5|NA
TGTGCCAGCAGCACAGCCGGGACAGGGCAACAGCCCCAGCATTTT
CASSTAGTGQQPQHF
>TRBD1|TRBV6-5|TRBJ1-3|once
TGTGCCAGCAGTTACTCGGCGGGACAGGGGAGCACCATATATTTT
CASSYSAGQGSTIYF
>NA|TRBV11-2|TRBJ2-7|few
TGTGCCAGCAGCTCAAGCCAGCATCCAAGAAATCCCTACGAGCAGTACTTC
CASSSSQHPRNPYEQYF
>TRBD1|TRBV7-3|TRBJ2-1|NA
TGTGCCAGCAGTAAAACAGGGGCAGCTGAGCAGTTCTTC
CASSKTGAAEQFF
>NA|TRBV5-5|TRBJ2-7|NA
TGTGCCAGCAGCTCGGAAGGGTGGGTAGCGGAGGCCAGTGAGCAGTACTTC
CASSSEGWVAEASEQYF
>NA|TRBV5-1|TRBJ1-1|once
TGCGCCAGCAGCACTGGGGCCCCGGGGGACACTGAAGCTTTCTTT
CASSTGAPGDTEAFF
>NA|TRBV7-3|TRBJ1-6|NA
TGTGCCAGCAGCTTGGACCTCAATTCACCCCTCCACTTT
CASSLDLNSPLHF
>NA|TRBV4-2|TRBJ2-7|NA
TGTGCCAGCAGCCAAGATCCCCAGGGTAGAAGCTCCTACGAGCAGTACTTC
CASSQDPQGRSSYEQYF
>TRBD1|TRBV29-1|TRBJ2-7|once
TGCAGCGTGCCGGGACAGGGTAACTACGAGCAGTACTTC
CSVPGQGNYEQYF
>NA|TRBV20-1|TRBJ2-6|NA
TGCAGTGCCCCTGGGGCCTCTGGGGCCAACGTCCTGACTTTC
CSAPGASGANVLTF